This T cell receptor (beta chain) was sequenced during a study of control samples from healthy donors and cancer patients. The trim removed 1 base at V and 2 bases at J, leaving 12 bases unmatched. The CDR3 has 18 residues. Germline values: CDR1 SGHRS, CDR2 YFSETQ. Sequencing used immunoSEQ multiplex PCR; TCRdb keeps in-frame clones, though not all of them. The table lists 55,000 to 70,000 clones, around 90% of them singletons. The chain is built from TRBV5-1 and TRBJ2-3, with 8 bases lining up with TRBD2. Input material: PBMCs. The clonotype was recovered from a man aged 55-75 years with colorectal cancer. The CDR3 is CASSLRLSGGRNTDTQYF. As DNA, the CDR3 is TGCGCCAGCAGCTTGCGTCTGAGCGGGGGAAGGAACACAGATACGCAGTATTTT.